This T cell receptor beta chain derives from a study of radiation and T cells in renal cell carcinoma. Study in general: Nephrectomy followed 15 Gy stereotactic body radiation by 4 weeks. Overall study findings and caveats: In blood, top tumor clones expanded by 2 weeks, shrinking by 4.

Profiled with immunoSEQ multiplex PCR; TCRdb holds only in-frame clones, not every one. The sample consists of approximately 140,000 clones, approximately 90% of them appearing once. Time point defined: baseline pretreatment blood. Sample treatment: 15 Gy SBRT to primary tumor, nephrectomy 4 weeks later. About this clone: Its antigen is unknown.

The CDR3 totals 16 residues. Losses at the gene ends were 5 bases for V and 4 bases for J; bases not matched to a gene: 11. Germline V gene lookup returns CDR1 MNHNY and CDR2 SVGAGI (reference sequence). Sequences were derived from blood, sampled from a patient whose treatment included radiotherapy and nephrectomy. The TCR was taken from a woman in her 70s with renal cell carcinoma. This chain connects TRBV6-6 to TRBJ2-3, with 8 bases matching TRBD1. CDR3 nucleotides: TGTGCCAGCAGTCCTGATACAGGGGGGAGTGCAGATACGCAGTATTTT. This gives the protein CASSPDTGGSADTQYF.